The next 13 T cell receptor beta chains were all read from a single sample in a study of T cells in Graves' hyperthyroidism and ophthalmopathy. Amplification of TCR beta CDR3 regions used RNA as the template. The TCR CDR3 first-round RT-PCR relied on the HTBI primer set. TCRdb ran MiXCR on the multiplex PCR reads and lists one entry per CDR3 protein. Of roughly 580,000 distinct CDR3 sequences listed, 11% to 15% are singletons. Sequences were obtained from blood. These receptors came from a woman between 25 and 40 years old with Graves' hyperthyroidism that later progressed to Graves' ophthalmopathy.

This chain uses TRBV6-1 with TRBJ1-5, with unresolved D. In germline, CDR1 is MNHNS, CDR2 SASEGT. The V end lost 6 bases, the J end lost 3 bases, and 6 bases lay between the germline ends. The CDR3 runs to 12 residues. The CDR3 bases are TGTGCCAGCAGAATGCCCAATCAGCCCCAGCATTTT. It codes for CASRMPNQPQHF.

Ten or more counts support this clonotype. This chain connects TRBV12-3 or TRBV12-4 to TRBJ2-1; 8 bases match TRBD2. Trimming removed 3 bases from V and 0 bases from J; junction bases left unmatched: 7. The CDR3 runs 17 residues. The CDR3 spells CASSFTSGTSSYNEQFF. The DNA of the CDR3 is TGTGCCAGCAGTTTTACTAGCGGTACGAGCTCCTACAATGAGCAGTTCTTC.

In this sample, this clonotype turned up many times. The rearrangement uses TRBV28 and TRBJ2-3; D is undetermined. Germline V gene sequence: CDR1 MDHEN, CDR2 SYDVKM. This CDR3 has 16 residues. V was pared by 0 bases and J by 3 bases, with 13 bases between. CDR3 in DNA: TGTGCCAGCAGTTTATGGACCGGAGATGAGACAGATACGCAGTATTTT. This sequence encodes CASSLWTGDETDTQYF.

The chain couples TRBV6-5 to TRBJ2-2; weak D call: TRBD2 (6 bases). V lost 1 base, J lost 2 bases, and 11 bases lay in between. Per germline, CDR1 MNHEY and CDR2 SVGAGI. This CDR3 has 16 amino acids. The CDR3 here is CASSYWTGGNTGELFF. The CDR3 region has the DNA TGTGCCAGCAGTTACTGGACCGGGGGAAACACCGGGGAGCTGTTTTTT.

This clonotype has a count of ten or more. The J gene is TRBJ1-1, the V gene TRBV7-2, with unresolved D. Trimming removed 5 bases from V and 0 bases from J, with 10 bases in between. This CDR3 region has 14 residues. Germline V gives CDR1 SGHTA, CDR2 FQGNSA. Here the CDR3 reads CASSPTLMNTEAFF. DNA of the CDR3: TGTGCCAGCAGCCCCACACTAATGAACACTGAAGCTTTCTTT.

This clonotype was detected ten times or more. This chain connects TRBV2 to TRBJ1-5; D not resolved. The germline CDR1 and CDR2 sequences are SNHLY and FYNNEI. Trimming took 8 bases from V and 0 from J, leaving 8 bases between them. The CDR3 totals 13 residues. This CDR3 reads CASATDSNQPQHF. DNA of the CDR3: TGTGCCAGCGCCACAGATAGCAATCAGCCCCAGCATTTT. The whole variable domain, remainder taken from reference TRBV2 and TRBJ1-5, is EPEVTQTPSHQVTQMGQEVILRCVPISNHLYFYWYRQILGQKVEFLVSFYNNEISEKSEIFDDQFSVERPDGSNFTLKIRSTKLEDSAMYFCASATDSNQPQHFGDGTRLSIL.

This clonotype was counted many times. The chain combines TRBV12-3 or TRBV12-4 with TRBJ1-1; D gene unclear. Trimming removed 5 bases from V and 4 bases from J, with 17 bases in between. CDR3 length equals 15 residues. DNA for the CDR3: TGTGCCAGCAGTCCTCACCCAGGCCGGTCCACTGAAGCTTTCTTT. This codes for CASSPHPGRSTEAFF.

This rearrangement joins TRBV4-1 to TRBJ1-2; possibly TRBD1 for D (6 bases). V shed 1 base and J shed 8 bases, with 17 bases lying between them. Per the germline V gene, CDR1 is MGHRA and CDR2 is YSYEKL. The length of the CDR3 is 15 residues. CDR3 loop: CASSQGPGGGRGYTF. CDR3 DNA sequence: TGCGCCAGCAGCCAAGGTCCGGGGGGGGGGCGAGGCTACACCTTC.

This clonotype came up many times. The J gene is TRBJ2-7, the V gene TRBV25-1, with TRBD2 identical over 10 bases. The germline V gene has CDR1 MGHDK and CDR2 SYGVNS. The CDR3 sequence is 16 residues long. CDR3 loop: CASLSSGLAGDYEQYF. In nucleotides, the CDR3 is TGTGCTAGCCTTTCCAGTGGGCTAGCGGGAGACTACGAGCAGTACTTC.

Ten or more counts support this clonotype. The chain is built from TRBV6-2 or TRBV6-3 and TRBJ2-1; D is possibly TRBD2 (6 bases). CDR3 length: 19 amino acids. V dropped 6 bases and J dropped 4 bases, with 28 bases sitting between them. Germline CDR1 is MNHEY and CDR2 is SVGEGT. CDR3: CASSFGRTRYQQNYNEQFF. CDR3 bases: TGTGCCAGCAGCTTTGGGAGGACGCGATATCAACAAAATTACAATGAGCAGTTCTTC.

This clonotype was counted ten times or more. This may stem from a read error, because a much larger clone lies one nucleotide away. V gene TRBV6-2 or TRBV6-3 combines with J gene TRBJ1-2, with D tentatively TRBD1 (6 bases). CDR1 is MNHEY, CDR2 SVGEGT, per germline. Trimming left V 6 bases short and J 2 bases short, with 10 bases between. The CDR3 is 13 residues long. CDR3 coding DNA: TGTGCCAGCAGACCCGACAGGAACTATGGCTACACCTTC. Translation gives CASRPDRNYGYTF.

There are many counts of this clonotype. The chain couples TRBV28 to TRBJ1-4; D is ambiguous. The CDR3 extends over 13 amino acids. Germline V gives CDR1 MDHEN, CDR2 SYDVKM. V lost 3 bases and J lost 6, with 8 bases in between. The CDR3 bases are TGTGCCAGCAGTTTTATCCTTGATGAAAAACTGTTTTTT. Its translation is CASSFILDEKLFF.

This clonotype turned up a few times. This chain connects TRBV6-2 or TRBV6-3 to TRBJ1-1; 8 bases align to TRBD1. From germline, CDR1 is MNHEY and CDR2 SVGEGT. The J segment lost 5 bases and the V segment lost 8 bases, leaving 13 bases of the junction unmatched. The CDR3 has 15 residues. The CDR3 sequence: CASLRPQGARTEAFF. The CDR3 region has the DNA TGTGCCAGCCTTAGGCCTCAGGGGGCGAGGACTGAAGCTTTCTTT.